Below are 25 T cell receptor beta chains sequenced from a single sample in a study of immune evolution from preneoplasia to lung adenocarcinoma. Clones were read by immunoSEQ multiplex PCR, and TCRdb kept only the in-frame ones, dropping some. The sample yields 1,500 to 2,000 clones, over 75% seen once. The sequencing input was FFPE invasive lung adenocarcinoma tissue. These receptors were obtained from a person in their fifties with lung adenocarcinoma.

The rearrangement uses TRBV28 and TRBJ2-3; 7 bases align to TRBD1. This CDR3 is built from 11 residues. V gave up 4 bases and J gave up 14 bases; unmatched junction bases: 6. CDR1 and CDR2 from the germline V gene are MDHEN and SYDVKM. Here the CDR3 reads CASSSPTGRYF. In nucleotides, the CDR3 is TGTGCCAGCAGTTCCCCGACAGGGAGGTATTTT. The whole variable domain, filled in from reference TRBV28 and TRBJ2-3, reads DVKVTQSSRYLVKRTGEKVFLECVQDMDHENMFWYRQDPGLGLRLIYFSYDVKMKEKGDIPEGYSVSREKKERFSLILESASTNQTSMYLCASSSPTGRYFGPGTRLTVL.

This chain uses TRBV27 with TRBJ2-3, with D uncertain. Trimming left V 7 bases short and J 6 bases short, with 14 bases between. The germline V gene encodes CDR1 MNHEY and CDR2 SMNVEV (reference sequence). This CDR3 contains 13 residues. The CDR3 region is CASTLPTQDTQYF. CDR3 nucleotide sequence: TGTGCCAGCACCCTACCGACTCAGGATACGCAGTATTTT.

The chain combines TRBV4-3 with TRBJ2-2; unclear D gene. The CDR3 contains 13 residues. V lost 3 bases, J lost 3 bases, and 5 bases lay in between. The germline V gene encodes CDR1 LGHNA and CDR2 YSLEER. The CDR3 here is CASSHRDTGELFF. The CDR3 nucleotides read TGCGCCAGCAGCCACCGAGACACCGGGGAGCTGTTTTTT.

V is TRBV9 and J is TRBJ2-2, with TRBD2 matching 7 bases. Looked up from germline, CDR1 is SGDLS and CDR2 is YYNGEE. The CDR3 runs to 15 residues. The junction had 7 bases not matched to a gene; V was cut back by 4 bases and J by 4 bases. The CDR3 loop reads CASSPRTRTTGELFF. The CDR3 DNA sequence: TGTGCCAGCAGCCCCCGGACTAGAACCACCGGGGAGCTGTTTTTT.

In this sample, this clone turned up once. The chain employs TRBV6-1 and TRBJ2-7; 9 bases match TRBD1. This CDR3 has 16 residues. Trimming removed 1 base from V and 6 bases from J; junction bases left unmatched: 10. The germline gives CDR1 MNHNS, CDR2 SASEGT. In DNA form, the CDR3 reads TGTGCCAGCAGTGAAGACACCGGGACAGGGTCTGCCGAGCAGTACTTC. Amino acid sequence: CASSEDTGTGSAEQYF.

This chain joins TRBV5-1 and TRBJ2-1; unclear D gene. The germline gives CDR1 SGHRS, CDR2 YFSETQ. CDR3 length equals 12 residues. V lost 3 bases and J lost 6, with 7 bases in between. CDR3 bases: TGCGCCAGCAGCTCAGTCTTCAATGAGCAGTTCTTC. It codes for CASSSVFNEQFF.

In its sample, this clone was seen a few times. V usage is TRBV9 and J usage is TRBJ2-7; 7 positions match TRBD1. Germline CDR1 SGDLS, CDR2 YYNGEE. V gave up 0 bases and J gave up 5 bases; unmatched junction bases: 5. CDR3 size: 14 residues. CDR3 protein: CASSVAGDSHEQYF. The CDR3, as DNA: TGTGCCAGCAGCGTAGCAGGGGACAGCCACGAGCAGTACTTC.

The chain has TRBV19 and TRBJ1-2; the match to TRBD1 covers 7 bases. With 1 base clipped from V and 3 bases from J, the junction kept 11 bases outside the gene matches. The V gene's germline CDR1 is LNHDA and CDR2 SQIVND (reference sequence). The CDR3 has 17 residues. The CDR3 loop reads CASSIAPSTGTDYGYTF. CDR3 bases: TGTGCCAGTAGTATAGCTCCCTCGACAGGGACGGACTATGGCTACACCTTC.

The J gene is TRBJ2-1, the V gene TRBV9, with a weak D call TRBD2 (6 bases). The germline CDR1 and CDR2 sequences are SGDLS and YYNGEE. This CDR3 is 15 amino acids long. V was cut by 0 bases and J by 5 bases, with 12 bases left in between. This CDR3 reads CASSVGGTSDNEQFF. DNA of the CDR3: TGTGCCAGCAGCGTAGGAGGGACTTCAGACAATGAGCAGTTCTTC.

In its sample, this clone was seen once. This chain's CDR3 is CASSLRLAGITDTQYF. The CDR3, as DNA: TGTGCCAGCAGCTTGAGACTAGCGGGAATAACAGATACGCAGTATTTT. J is TRBJ2-3 and V is TRBV5-6, with TRBD2 matching over 11 bases. CDR1 is SGHDT and CDR2 is YYEEEE in the germline V gene. Germline trimming cut 1 base from V and 3 bases from J; bases unmatched to any gene: 4. CDR3 length equals 16 residues.

The chain has TRBV5-4 and TRBJ2-1, with 7 bases lining up with TRBD2. The CDR3 is made up of 16 amino acids. The germline V gene encodes CDR1 SGHNT and CDR2 YYREEE (reference sequence). Trimming at V came to 6 bases and at J to 0 bases, leaving 9 bases not matched to a gene. CDR3 residues: CASTTGAGNSYNEQFF. In nucleotides, the CDR3 is TGTGCCAGCACCACCGGAGCGGGGAACTCCTACAATGAGCAGTTCTTC. The variable domain in full, with the rest retrieved from reference TRBV5-4 and TRBJ2-1, is ETGVTQSPTHLIKTRGQQVTLRCSSQSGHNTVSWYQQALGQGPQFIFQYYREEENGRGNFPPRFSGLQFPNYSSELNVNALELDDSALYLCASTTGAGNSYNEQFFGPGTRLTVL.

This clone has only a few counts. The J gene is TRBJ2-7, the V gene TRBV25-1; D ambiguous. The V end was cut by 3 bases, the J end by 0 bases, with 0 bases between. Germline V gene data show CDR1 as MGHDK and CDR2 as SYGVNS. The CDR3 loop spans 11 amino acids. The CDR3 nucleotides read TGTGCCAGCAGTGACTCCTACGAGCAGTACTTC. It translates to CASSDSYEQYF.

This chain links TRBV11-2 with TRBJ2-5; D ambiguous. Germline loops: CDR1 SGHAT, CDR2 FQNNGV. The CDR3 runs 14 residues. The V end was cut by 3 bases, the J end by 5 bases, with 13 bases between. CDR3 DNA sequence: TGTGCCAGCAGCTTGACACAATCGCCGGAGACCCAGTACTTC. It translates to CASSLTQSPETQYF.

This chain links TRBV19 with TRBJ2-1; 7 bases fit TRBD2. V was clipped by 3 bases and J by 8 bases; unmatched bases: 4. The CDR3 contains 13 residues. Germline V lookup: CDR1 LNHDA, CDR2 SQIVND (reference sequence). CDR3 sequence (DNA): TGTGCCAGTAGTATTTACGCGGGAGATGAGCAGTTCTTC. This translates into CASSIYAGDEQFF.

The V call is TRBV25-1, the J call TRBJ2-1; D perhaps matches TRBD2 (5 bases). CDR3 length: 11 residues. The V gene's germline CDR1 is MGHDK and CDR2 SYGVNS. Trimming removed 6 bases at V and 10 bases at J, with 10 bases between. CDR3 in DNA: TGTGCCAGCAGATGGGGAGCGGAGCAGTTCTTC. Protein product: CASRWGAEQFF.

A note on this clone: Its ends do not fully match the called genes, so a read error is possible. The chain couples TRBV11-3 to TRBJ2-4; TRBD2 matches 7 bases. CDR1 and CDR2 (germline): SGHNT, YENEEA. This CDR3 spans 13 amino acids. CDR3 protein: CASSTNAGVWIDF. As DNA, the CDR3 is TGTGCCAGCAGCACAAATGCGGGAGTCTGGATTGACTTC.

V and J are TRBV19 and TRBJ1-1, with D maybe TRBD1 (6 bases). This CDR3 comprises 15 residues. Germline V gene sequence: CDR1 LNHDA, CDR2 SQIVND (reference sequence). V was cut by 7 bases and J by 1 base, with 16 bases left in between. CDR3 in amino acids: CASMEEGGPNTEAFF. The CDR3 bases are TGTGCCAGTATGGAGGAGGGGGGCCCGAACACTGAAGCTTTCTTT.

The genes are TRBV28 and TRBJ2-7; 8 bases are shared with TRBD2. V dropped 7 bases and J dropped 6; count of bases not matched to a gene: 5. The CDR3 runs 12 residues. Germline loops: CDR1 MDHEN, CDR2 SYDVKM. The chain's CDR3 is CASTRGGSEQYF. The CDR3 region has the DNA TGTGCCAGCACCCGGGGGGGTAGCGAGCAGTACTTC. The variable domain in full, with the rest retrieved from reference TRBV28 and TRBJ2-7, is DVKVTQSSRYLVKRTGEKVFLECVQDMDHENMFWYRQDPGLGLRLIYFSYDVKMKEKGDIPEGYSVSREKKERFSLILESASTNQTSMYLCASTRGGSEQYFGPGTRLTVT.

The chain combines TRBV5-1 with TRBJ1-4; 7 bases match TRBD1. In germline, CDR1 is SGHRS, CDR2 YFSETQ. With 0 bases clipped from V and 8 bases from J, the junction kept 7 bases outside the gene matches. This CDR3 contains 15 residues. CDR3 DNA sequence: TGCGCCAGCAGCTTGGACAGGGGTTCGGGAGAAAAACTGTTTTTT. Amino acids: CASSLDRGSGEKLFF.

This sequence joins TRBV28 and TRBJ1-2; D might be TRBD1 (5 bases). Trimming shortened V by 10 bases and J by 1 base, and 13 bases separated the two germline ends. The CDR3 covers 13 residues. The V gene's germline CDR1 is MDHEN and CDR2 SYDVKM. The CDR3 bases are TGTGCCACCAGGGATGCACGTAACTATGGCTACACCTTC. Translated: CATRDARNYGYTF.

This chain links TRBV4-1 with TRBJ2-3; D is ambiguous. The ends were cut back, 4 bases at V and 4 bases at J, with 9 bases in the middle. The CDR3 spans 13 residues. Germline V gene lookup returns CDR1 MGHRA and CDR2 YSYEKL. In DNA, the CDR3 is TGCGCCAGCAGCCGGATTCGAGCAGATACGCAGTATTTT. This gives the protein CASSRIRADTQYF.

The V gene is TRBV14, the J gene TRBJ2-7; weak D call: TRBD1 (7 bases). CDR1 SGHDN and CDR2 FVKESK come from the germline V gene. Trimming cost V 1 base and J 4 bases, with 17 bases left between them. This CDR3 spans 16 amino acids. The CDR3 sequence: CASSQVGQGGRYEQYF. CDR3 bases: TGTGCCAGCAGCCAAGTTGGGCAGGGGGGAAGGTACGAGCAGTACTTC.

The rearrangement links TRBV19 to TRBJ2-7; no clear D gene. The V end lost 3 bases, the J end lost 3 bases, and 6 bases lay between the germline ends. CDR3 length equals 12 residues. The germline CDR1 and CDR2 sequences are LNHDA and SQIVND (reference sequence). The CDR3 here is CASSMGIYEQYF. CDR3 DNA sequence: TGTGCCAGTAGTATGGGGATCTACGAGCAGTACTTC.

This clone has only one observation. The V gene is TRBV27, the J gene TRBJ1-5, with D perhaps matching TRBD1 (5 bases). V was shortened by 5 bases and J by 6 bases, with 14 bases between the two germline ends. The length of the CDR3 is 14 residues. Germline values: CDR1 MNHEY, CDR2 SMNVEV (reference sequence). Here the CDR3 DNA reads TGTGCCAGCAGTCCAGGGCGGGTAGGTCAGCCCCAGCATTTT. Amino acid sequence: CASSPGRVGQPQHF.

The genes are TRBV4-2 and TRBJ2-7, with D tentatively TRBD2 (5 bases). The length of the CDR3 is 15 residues. Germline lookup yields CDR1 LGHNA and CDR2 YNFKEQ. V was clipped by 0 bases and J by 2 bases, with 11 bases between them. CDR3 in amino acids: CASSQEGDGAYEQYF. The CDR3 DNA sequence: TGTGCCAGCAGCCAAGAAGGAGACGGGGCCTACGAGCAGTACTTC.